This T cell receptor (beta chain) was sequenced for a study of shared clonotypes between healthy human individuals. Findings and limits, study-wide: Owing to a small donor count, the genetic and exposure-history diversity represented was limited.

Produced via immunoSEQ multiplex PCR; TCRdb's table is partial and in-frame only. The table has about 120,000 clones, roughly two thirds seen once; the top ten hold 24%. This CDR3 contains 15 residues. Trimming at V came to 7 bases and at J to 5 bases, leaving 5 bases not matched to a gene. CDR1 and CDR2 (germline): ENHRY, SYGVKD. Concerning this clone itself: Its specificity is unknown.

Researchers reported that CD8 memory united CD45RO+ cells with CCR7-negative CD45RA+ TemRA cells. This clonotype originated in a woman in her 30s in good health. Sample: memory CD8+ T cells sorted from blood. Noted subset: CD45RO+ cells pooled with CCR7-negative TemRA cells. The V gene is TRBV10-3, the J gene TRBJ2-2; TRBD2 matches 12 bases. The CDR3 region is CAITTSGRMTGELFF. In DNA form, the CDR3 reads TGTGCCATCACCACTAGCGGGAGGATGACCGGGGAGCTGTTTTTT.